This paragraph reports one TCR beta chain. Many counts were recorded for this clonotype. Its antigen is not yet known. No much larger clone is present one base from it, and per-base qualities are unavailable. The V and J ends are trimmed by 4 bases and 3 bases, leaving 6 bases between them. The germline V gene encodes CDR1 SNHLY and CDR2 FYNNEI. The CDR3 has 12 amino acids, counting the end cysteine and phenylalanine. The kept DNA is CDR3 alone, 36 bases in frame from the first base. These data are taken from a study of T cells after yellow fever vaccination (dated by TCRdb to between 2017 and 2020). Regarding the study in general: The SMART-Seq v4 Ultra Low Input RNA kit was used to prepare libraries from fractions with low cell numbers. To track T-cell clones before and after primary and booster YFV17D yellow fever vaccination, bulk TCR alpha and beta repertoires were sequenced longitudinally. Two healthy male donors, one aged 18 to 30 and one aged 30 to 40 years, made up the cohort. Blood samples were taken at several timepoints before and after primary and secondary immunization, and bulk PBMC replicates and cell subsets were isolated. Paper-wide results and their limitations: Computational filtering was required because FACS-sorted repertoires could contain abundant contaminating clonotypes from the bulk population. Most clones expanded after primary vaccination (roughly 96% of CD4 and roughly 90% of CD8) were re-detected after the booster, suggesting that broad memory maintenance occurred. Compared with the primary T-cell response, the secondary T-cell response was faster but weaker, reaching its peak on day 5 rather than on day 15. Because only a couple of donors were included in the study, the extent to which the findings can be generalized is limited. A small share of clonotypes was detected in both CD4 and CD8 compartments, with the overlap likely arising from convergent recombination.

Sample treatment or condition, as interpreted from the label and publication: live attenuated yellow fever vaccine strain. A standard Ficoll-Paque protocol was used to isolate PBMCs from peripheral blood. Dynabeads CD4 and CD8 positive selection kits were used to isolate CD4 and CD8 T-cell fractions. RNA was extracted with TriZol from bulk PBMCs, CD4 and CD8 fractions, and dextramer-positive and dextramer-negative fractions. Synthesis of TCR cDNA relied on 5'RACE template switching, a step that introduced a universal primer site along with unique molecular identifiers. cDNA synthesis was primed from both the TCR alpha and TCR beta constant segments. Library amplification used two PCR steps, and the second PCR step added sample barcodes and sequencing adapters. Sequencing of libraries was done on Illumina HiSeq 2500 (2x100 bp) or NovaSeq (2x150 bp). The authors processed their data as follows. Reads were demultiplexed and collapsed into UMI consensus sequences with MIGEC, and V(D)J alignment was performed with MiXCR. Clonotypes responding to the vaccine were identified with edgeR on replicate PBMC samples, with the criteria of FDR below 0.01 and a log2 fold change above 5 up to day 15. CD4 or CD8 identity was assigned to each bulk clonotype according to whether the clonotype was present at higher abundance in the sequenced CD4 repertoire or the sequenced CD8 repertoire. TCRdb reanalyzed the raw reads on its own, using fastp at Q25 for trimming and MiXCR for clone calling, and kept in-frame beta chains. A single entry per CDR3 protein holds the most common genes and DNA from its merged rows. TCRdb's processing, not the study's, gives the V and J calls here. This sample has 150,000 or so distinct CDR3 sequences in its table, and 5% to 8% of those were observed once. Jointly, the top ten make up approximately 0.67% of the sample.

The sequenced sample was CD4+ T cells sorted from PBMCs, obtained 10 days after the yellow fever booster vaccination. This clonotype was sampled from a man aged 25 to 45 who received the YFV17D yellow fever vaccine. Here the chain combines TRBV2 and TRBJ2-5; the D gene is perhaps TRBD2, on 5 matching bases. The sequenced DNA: TGTGCCAGCAGTGTCGGGAAAGAGACCCAGTACTTC. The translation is CASSVGKETQYF.